A single sample gave rise to the 29 T cell receptor beta chains below, sequenced in a study of T cell repertoires in cytomegalovirus infection. For these TCRs, the target antigens are not known. TCRdb reanalysed the reads using MiXCR and keeps one entry per CDR3 protein. The table has approximately 260,000 distinct CDR3 sequences, roughly 21% seen once. Sequenced material: cultured PBMCs, taken from culture after CMV antigen stimulation. These receptor sequences come from a human donor in good health (CMV status not recorded). Some clones in this sample may be carry-over from other donors' samples.

This chain's CDR3 is CASSKGRGLAHYNEQFF. The CDR3 region has the DNA TGTGCCAGCAGTAAGGGACGGGGACTAGCGCACTACAATGAGCAGTTCTTC. The chain uses TRBV6-5 and TRBJ2-1, with TRBD2 matching 10 bases. This CDR3 is 17 amino acids long. CDR1 and CDR2 from the germline V gene are MNHEY and SVGAGI. Trimming took 5 bases from V and 3 from J; bases not matched to a gene: 10.

This clonotype was counted only a few times. The chain couples TRBV6-2 or TRBV6-3 to TRBJ1-5; D not certain. V gave up 0 bases and J gave up 1 base, with 7 bases separating them. CDR3 length: 15 amino acids. Germline-derived CDR1 and CDR2 are MNHEY and SVGEGT. CDR3 loop: CASSYSGMSNQPQHF. The CDR3 DNA reads TGTGCCAGCAGTTACTCAGGAATGAGCAATCAGCCCCAGCATTTT.

The CDR3 DNA sequence: TGTGCCAGCGGGCTGAAAGAGACCCAGTACTTC. Translation gives CASGLKETQYF. This chain uses TRBV12-3 or TRBV12-4 with TRBJ2-5; D call uncertain. Trimming shortened V by 8 bases and J by 3 bases, and 7 bases separated the two germline ends. CDR3 length: 11 residues.

The chain is built from TRBV29-1 and TRBJ1-5, with D possibly TRBD1 on 5 matching bases. Trimming removed 5 bases from V and 6 bases from J, with 11 bases in between. The V gene's germline CDR1 is SQVTM and CDR2 ANQGSEA. The CDR3 has 12 residues. CDR3 coding DNA: TGCAGCGTTTCTGACAGCCCTCAGCCCCAGCATTTT. It codes for CSVSDSPQPQHF. Supplemented by reference TRBV29-1 and TRBJ1-5, the full variable domain reads SAVISQKPSRDICQRGTSLTIQCQVDSQVTMMFWYRQQPGQSLTLIATANQGSEATYESGFVIDKFPISRPNLTFSTLTVSNMSPEDSSIYLCSVSDSPQPQHFGDGTRLSIL.

This rearrangement joins TRBV28 to TRBJ1-2; TRBD1 agrees at 7 bases. V shed 5 bases and J 0 bases; nucleotides not matched to a gene: 9. This CDR3 has 16 residues. Germline CDR1 reads MDHEN; CDR2 reads SYDVKM. This CDR3 reads CASSPTARGSNYGYTF. DNA of the CDR3: TGTGCCAGCAGTCCCACTGCCAGGGGGTCTAACTATGGCTACACCTTC.

As regards this clonotype: This could be a read error, since a much larger clone is one nucleotide away. This CDR3 is CASSYLAGHEQYV. CDR3 bases: TGTGCCAGCAGTTACCTAGCGGGACACGAGCAGTACGTC. V gene TRBV27 combines with J gene TRBJ2-7; 9 bases are shared with TRBD2. J was trimmed by 5 bases and V by 4 bases; bases with no gene match: 3. The V gene's germline CDR1 is MNHEY and CDR2 SMNVEV (reference sequence). The CDR3 length is 13 residues.

This rearrangement joins TRBV11-2 to TRBJ2-1; either TRBD1 or TRBD2 may supply D (5 bases each). CDR1 is SGHAT and CDR2 is FQNNGV in the germline V gene. The V end lost 5 bases, the J end lost 3 bases, and 11 bases lay between the germline ends. The CDR3 has 14 amino acids. In nucleotides, the CDR3 is TGTGCCAGCAGCATCGGGACGGGCTACAATGAGCAGTTCTTC. Translating gives CASSIGTGYNEQFF.

This clonotype was counted at least ten times. The rearrangement uses TRBV6-6 and TRBJ2-7; 9 nucleotides match TRBD1. J was trimmed by 3 bases and V by 8 bases; bases with no gene match: 2. The CDR3 has 12 amino acids. The germline V gene has CDR1 MNHNY and CDR2 SVGAGI (reference sequence). DNA of the CDR3: TGTGCCAGCGGACAGGGGTTCTACGAGCAGTACGTC. This sequence encodes CASGQGFYEQYV.

A few counts support this clonotype. The chain carries TRBV3-1 and TRBJ2-1; TRBD2 matches 7 bases. The CDR3 is 16 amino acids. V trimming: 4 bases; J trimming: 3 bases; junction bases outside the gene matches: 9. Germline V gene sequence: CDR1 LGHDT, CDR2 YNNKEL (reference sequence). CDR3 in DNA: TGTGCCAGCAGCCCCTCTAGCGGCCTCAGCTACAATGAGCAGTTCTTC. Translation: CASSPSSGLSYNEQFF.

Here the CDR3 reads CATSASRTSRETQYF. The CDR3 region has the DNA TGTGCCACCAGTGCCTCGCGGACTAGCCGGGAGACCCAGTACTTC. This chain joins TRBV24-1 and TRBJ2-5; 8 bases are a match to TRBD2. CDR3 length equals 15 residues. V was clipped by 5 bases and J by 5 bases; unmatched bases: 9. The germline V gene encodes CDR1 KGHDR and CDR2 SFDVKD.

V gene TRBV19 combines with J gene TRBJ2-1, with D hard to call. This CDR3 has 14 residues. V was shortened by 6 bases and J by 4 bases, with 13 bases between the two germline ends. CDR1 is LNHDA, CDR2 SQIVND, per germline (reference sequence). CDR3 nucleotide sequence: TGTGCCAGTAGGTTCCGAAGTCCATACAATGAGCAGTTCTTC. This translates into CASRFRSPYNEQFF.

This clonotype was seen repeatedly, ten times or more. The chain is built from TRBV7-6 and TRBJ2-6; possibly TRBD2 for D (7 bases). Trimming took off 4 bases at V and 0 bases at J, with 16 bases between the two ends. This CDR3 contains 18 residues. Germline-derived CDR1 and CDR2 are SGHVS and FNYEAQ. The CDR3 loop is CASSSYGGAPSGANVLTF. The CDR3 nucleotides read TGTGCCAGCAGCTCTTATGGGGGGGCCCCCTCTGGGGCCAACGTCCTGACTTTC.

Many counts were recorded for this clonotype. V is TRBV12-3 or TRBV12-4 and J is TRBJ2-5; 8 bases fit TRBD2. This CDR3 is 14 amino acids long. V shed 4 bases and J 5 bases; nucleotides not matched to a gene: 6. CDR3 amino acids: CASSWGLEGETQYF. In DNA form, the CDR3 reads TGTGCCAGCAGTTGGGGACTAGAGGGGGAGACCCAGTACTTC.

This clonotype has more than one count but fewer than ten. V and J are TRBV7-2 and TRBJ2-7, with unresolved D. Germline loops: CDR1 SGHTA, CDR2 FQGNSA. There are 12 residues in the CDR3. Deletions cut 2 bases from V and 6 bases from J, with 8 bases between. The CDR3 DNA follows: TGTGCCAGCAGCTTATACAGCGCCGAGCAGTACTTC. Translation gives CASSLYSAEQYF.

This clonotype was seen repeatedly, ten times or more. As DNA, the CDR3 is TGTGCCAGCAGCTTACAGGGGACCTACGAGCAGTACGTC. Protein product: CASSLQGTYEQYV. The gene calls are TRBV7-2 and TRBJ2-7; weak D call: TRBD1 (6 bases). Germline V lookup: CDR1 SGHTA, CDR2 FQGNSA. This CDR3 is built from 13 residues. V lost 2 bases to trimming and J lost 2 bases, with 7 bases between them.

This clonotype was seen more than once but under ten times. The chain employs TRBV2 and TRBJ1-5; D possibly corresponds to TRBD1 (5 bases). Trimming pared 4 bases from V and 0 bases from J, leaving 13 bases between. Germline CDR1 SNHLY, CDR2 FYNNEI. The CDR3 sequence is 16 residues long. CDR3 DNA: TGTGCCAGCAGTGCGACAGCCCTTTATAGCAATCAGCCCCAGCATTTT. Amino acid sequence: CASSATALYSNQPQHF.

This clonotype was counted only a few times. The chain joins TRBV28 to TRBJ1-2; no clear D. The CDR3 spans 12 residues. Germline CDR1 and CDR2: MDHEN and SYDVKM. Trimming shortened V by 10 bases and J by 2 bases, and 11 bases separated the two germline ends. CDR3 DNA: TGTGCCATCGGACGGGGAAACTATGGCTACACCTTC. Translated, it gives CAIGRGNYGYTF.

This rearrangement joins TRBV19 to TRBJ1-1; TRBD1 aligns across 8 bases. The germline V gene has CDR1 LNHDA and CDR2 SQIVND (reference sequence). The CDR3 runs to 14 residues. The junction had 5 bases not matched to a gene; V was cut back by 4 bases and J by 4 bases. CDR3 DNA: TGTGCCAGTAGTACGGACAGGGAGGGCACTGAAGCTTTCTTT. It is translated as CASSTDREGTEAFF.

This clonotype was detected many times. This CDR3 is CASSLFDSGRAQQFF. CDR3 DNA: TGTGCCAGCAGCTTGTTTGACAGCGGGAGGGCCCAGCAGTTCTTC. The chain links TRBV7-2 to TRBJ2-1; TRBD2 matches at 10 bases. This CDR3 is 15 amino acids long. Germline loops: CDR1 SGHTA, CDR2 FQGNSA. Trimming removed 3 bases from V and 11 bases from J; junction bases left unmatched: 10.

This clonotype was detected a few times. J is TRBJ1-2 and V is TRBV14; D not resolved. Germline-derived CDR1 and CDR2 are SGHDN and FVKESK. This CDR3 contains 12 residues. V lost 4 bases and J 8 bases, leaving 11 bases between the germline ends. The CDR3 DNA reads TGTGCCAGCAGCCCCAGCGGCAGGGGCTACACCTTC. Its protein is CASSPSGRGYTF.

This clonotype was seen a handful of times. This rearrangement joins TRBV6-2 or TRBV6-3 to TRBJ2-7, with D hard to call. The CDR3 extends over 12 amino acids. Germline V gene lookup returns CDR1 MNHEY and CDR2 SVGEGT. Trimming removed 2 bases at V and 7 bases at J, with 9 bases between. For the CDR3, the DNA is TGTGCCAGCAGTTACGAACTGAATGAGCAGTACTTC. Protein: CASSYELNEQYF.

In its sample, this clonotype was seen a few times. This chain uses TRBV6-2 or TRBV6-3 with TRBJ2-1, with 11 bases lining up with TRBD2. This CDR3 has 14 residues. Germline V gives CDR1 MNHEY, CDR2 SVGEGT. Unmatched junction bases numbered 0, after V lost 2 bases and J lost 6 bases. CDR3 bases: TGTGCCAGCAGTTACACTAGCGGGAGCAATGAGCAGTTCTTC. Its translation is CASSYTSGSNEQFF.

Ten or more counts support this clonotype. V gene TRBV7-6 combines with J gene TRBJ2-1; TRBD1 agrees at 7 bases. In germline, CDR1 is SGHVS, CDR2 FNYEAQ. This CDR3 contains 15 residues. J gave up 6 bases and V 4 bases, and 9 bases lay outside the gene matches. The CDR3 DNA reads TGTGCCAGCAGCTACCGACAGGGTCAGGGCAATGAGCAGTTCTTC. It yields the protein CASSYRQGQGNEQFF.

The chain has TRBV6-2 or TRBV6-3 and TRBJ1-5; no clear D gene. The CDR3 has 15 residues. Germline values: CDR1 MNHEY, CDR2 SVGEGT. V was shortened by 1 base and J by 9 bases, with 16 bases between the two germline ends. The CDR3 reads CASSYLSGGGLPQHF. In nucleotides, the CDR3 is TGTGCCAGCAGTTACTTATCCGGCGGTGGATTGCCCCAGCATTTT.

Many counts were recorded for this clonotype. V usage is TRBV7-9 and J usage is TRBJ2-1; the D call may be TRBD1 or TRBD2 (5 bases each). Germline CDR1 reads SEHNR; CDR2 reads FQNEAQ (reference sequence). The CDR3 loop spans 15 amino acids. V was pared by 0 bases and J by 9 bases, with 15 bases between. CDR3 sequence: CASSLALGTSTEQFF. The CDR3 DNA follows: TGTGCCAGCAGCTTAGCGCTGGGGACCAGTACTGAGCAGTTCTTC.

This clonotype was seen more than once but under ten times. This rearrangement joins TRBV30 to TRBJ2-7, with 10 bases that match TRBD1. This CDR3 has 13 residues. After removal of 5 bases from V and 2 bases from J, the junction contained 3 bases not matched to a gene. Germline-derived CDR1 and CDR2 are GTSNPN and SVGIG (reference sequence). The CDR3 here is CAWGQGGTYEQYF. The CDR3 nucleotides read TGTGCCTGGGGACAGGGGGGTACCTACGAGCAGTACTTC.

The chain carries TRBV5-6 and TRBJ1-5; D may be TRBD1 (6 bases). The CDR3 is 15 residues long. Germline CDR1 SGHDT, CDR2 YYEEEE. V dropped 4 bases and J dropped 5 bases, with 16 bases sitting between them. The CDR3 bases are TGTGCCAGCAGCCCGGGACCAGGGGAGGATCAGCCCCAGCATTTT. Protein product: CASSPGPGEDQPQHF.

The chain employs TRBV7-9 and TRBJ1-4; D is perhaps TRBD1 (5 bases). Germline CDR1 and CDR2: SEHNR and FQNEAQ (reference sequence). The CDR3 is 15 amino acids. V shed 5 bases and J shed 4 bases, with 14 bases lying between them. DNA of the CDR3: TGTGCCAGCAGCGACCGACGGGACCTTAATGAAAAACTGTTTTTT. It yields the protein CASSDRRDLNEKLFF.

The sample holds a few counts of this clonotype. The chain joins TRBV10-3 to TRBJ2-1; 10 bases map to TRBD1. The CDR3 is 14 residues long. CDR1 is ENHRY and CDR2 is SYGVKD in the germline V gene. J lost 7 bases, V lost 6 bases, and 6 bases had no gene match. In nucleotides, the CDR3 is TGTGCCATCAGAGCCGGGACAGGGGTAAATGAGCAGTTCTTC. Its translation is CAIRAGTGVNEQFF.